What follows describes a single T cell receptor (beta chain). Its cognate antigen is unknown. V shed 5 bases, J shed 4 bases, and the junction held 6 bases outside the gene matches. This CDR3 has 14 amino acids. The germline V gene has CDR1 LNHDA and CDR2 SQIVND (reference sequence). This specimen comes from a study of cytomegalovirus exposure and HLA in healthy donors. Notes on the study in general: Clonal expansion was found to be greater in HLA-associated TCR beta chains than in equally common others in a later analysis. A prior analysis recorded that most TCR beta V segments were productive about 87% or about 30% of the time. Evidence from a later analysis indicated that most CMV-associated TCR beta chains looked HLA-restricted.

The PCR ran on 60 Vbeta and 13 Jbeta primers. Method: immunoSEQ multiplex PCR; TCRdb's copy keeps in-frame clones and lacks some. The sample records approximately 100,000 clones, more than 60% being singletons. The source is a female donor in good health and CMV-seronegative. The chain uses TRBV19 and TRBJ1-2; 8 nucleotides align to TRBD1. The sequenced material came from PBMCs. The CDR3 sequence: CASSSDRAVYGYTF. For the CDR3, the DNA is TGTGCCAGTAGTTCGGACAGGGCGGTCTATGGCTACACCTTC.